This entry lists 15 T cell receptor beta chains sequenced from one sample in a study of T cell changes during pregnancy in multiple sclerosis. Some clones are missing from TCRdb's copy, which holds only in-frame ones; the method was immunoSEQ multiplex PCR. In the table there are 55,000 to 70,000 clones, around 91% of which are singletons. This specimen was peripheral blood, taken after pregnancy. These receptors came from a female donor with multiple sclerosis, enrolled in a pregnancy study.

The chain employs TRBV28 and TRBJ2-1; no reliable D call. Trimming cost V 5 bases and J 8 bases, with 13 bases left between them. This CDR3 region has 13 residues. CDR1 is MDHEN and CDR2 is SYDVKM in the germline V gene. The chain's CDR3 is CASSPPGRDEQFF. CDR3 DNA sequence: TGTGCCAGCAGTCCACCGGGTCGCGATGAGCAGTTCTTC.

The chain joins TRBV4-1 to TRBJ2-1, with TRBD2 matching 12 bases. With V trimmed by 1 base and J by 6 bases, 4 bases remained unmatched. Germline CDR1 and CDR2: MGHRA and YSYEKL. The CDR3 has 16 amino acids. CDR3 bases: TGCGCCAGCAGCCAAGTTGGGACTAGCGGGCCCAATGAGCAGTTCTTC. This translates into CASSQVGTSGPNEQFF.

This clone has just one count. This chain's CDR3 is CASSVTSGGAGEQFF. CDR3 bases: TGTGCCAGCAGCGTAACTAGCGGGGGGGCCGGTGAGCAGTTCTTC. This rearrangement joins TRBV9 to TRBJ2-1; 13 positions agree with TRBD2. This CDR3 has 15 residues. J was trimmed by 9 bases and V by 1 base; bases with no gene match: 4. Germline V gene sequence: CDR1 SGDLS, CDR2 YYNGEE.

The chain recombines TRBV5-1 with TRBJ1-1, with a weak D call TRBD1 (5 bases). Germline values: CDR1 SGHRS, CDR2 YFSETQ. The CDR3 consists of 13 residues. V was clipped by 6 bases and J by 1 base, with 10 bases between them. CDR3 sequence: CASKVQGNTEAFF. Here the CDR3 DNA reads TGCGCCAGCAAGGTTCAGGGGAACACTGAAGCTTTCTTT.

The chain joins TRBV6-6 to TRBJ1-5; possibly TRBD1 for D (6 bases). Trimming left V 7 bases short and J 4 bases short, with 17 bases between. The CDR3 sequence is 15 residues long. Germline V gene data show CDR1 as MNHNY and CDR2 as SVGAGI (reference sequence). The CDR3 DNA is TGTGCCAGCAACAAAGCTAGTCAGGGGAATCAGCCCCAGCATTTT. It yields the protein CASNKASQGNQPQHF.

CDR3 protein: CASSYSTLNTEAFF. CDR3 DNA: TGTGCCAGCAGTTACTCGACACTGAACACTGAAGCTTTCTTT. The rearrangement joins TRBV6-5 to TRBJ1-1; no clear D gene. Germline V CDR1 and CDR2: MNHEY, SVGAGI. Trimming stripped 0 bases from V and 0 bases from J, with 5 bases between. The CDR3 consists of 14 residues.

The V gene is TRBV13, the J gene TRBJ1-2, with 7 bases that match TRBD1. V shed 2 bases and J 4 bases; nucleotides not matched to a gene: 10. In germline, CDR1 is PRHDT, CDR2 FYEKMQ (reference sequence). The CDR3 is 16 amino acids. The CDR3 spells CASSLKISDRVYGYTF. In DNA form, the CDR3 reads TGTGCCAGCAGCTTAAAGATTTCTGACAGGGTCTATGGCTACACCTTC.

The V call is TRBV9, the J call TRBJ1-1; D ambiguous. The germline V gene has CDR1 SGDLS and CDR2 YYNGEE. The CDR3 length is 14 residues. Trimming removed 0 bases from V and 3 bases from J, with 9 bases in between. The CDR3 region has the DNA TGTGCCAGCAGCGTAGAAAACAGCCACACTGAAGCTTTCTTT. Its translation: CASSVENSHTEAFF.

A few counts support this clone. The genes are TRBV5-6 and TRBJ2-4; 7 bases are shared with TRBD2. V lost 6 bases, J lost 0 bases, and 18 bases stayed unmatched. In germline, CDR1 is SGHDT, CDR2 YYEEEE. There are 19 residues in the CDR3. The CDR3 bases are TGTGCCAGCACCCTACGTGGGGGAGGGTTCCAAATAGCCAAAAACATTCAGTACTTC. Protein: CASTLRGGGFQIAKNIQYF.

The CDR3 DNA follows: TGCGCCAGCAGCCCCTGGACTAGCGGGGGGAATGAGCAGTTCTTC. This sequence encodes CASSPWTSGGNEQFF. The chain joins TRBV5-1 to TRBJ2-1, with 14 positions matching TRBD2. In germline, CDR1 is SGHRS, CDR2 YFSETQ. The CDR3 has 15 amino acids. Trimming at V came to 4 bases and at J to 7 bases, leaving 4 bases not matched to a gene.

The CDR3 protein is CASTRTSTHPTDTQYF. CDR3 DNA: TGTGCCAGCACCAGGACTAGCACCCATCCCACAGATACGCAGTATTTT. The chain recombines TRBV21-1 with TRBJ2-3; TRBD2 is the table's D call and was not checked against the DNA. TRBV21-1 corresponds to a pseudogene. CDR3 size: 16 residues.

The V call is TRBV11-3, the J call TRBJ2-7; 10 nucleotides align to TRBD1. This CDR3 has 12 residues. Germline V gene sequence: CDR1 SGHNT, CDR2 YENEEA. The V gene end was trimmed by 5 bases and the J gene end by 6 bases; junction bases not matched to a gene: 1. In DNA form, the CDR3 reads TGTGCCAGCAGCGGGACAGGGGCCGAGCAGTACTTC. Translated: CASSGTGAEQYF. The whole variable domain, remainder taken from reference TRBV11-3 and TRBJ2-7, is EAGVVQSPRYKIIEKKQPVAFWCNPISGHNTLYWYLQNLGQGPELLIRYENEEAVDDSQLPKDRFSAERLKGVDSTLKIQPAELGDSAVYLCASSGTGAEQYFGPGTRLTVT.

This clone is categorized as medium-sized (0.01 to 0.1%). This rearrangement joins TRBV4-2 to TRBJ2-2; possibly TRBD1 for D (6 bases). V lost 5 bases and J lost 1, with 11 bases in between. The CDR3 totals 15 residues. Germline V gene sequence: CDR1 LGHNA, CDR2 YNFKEQ. CDR3 loop: CASSSRQENTGELFF. CDR3 DNA sequence: TGTGCCAGCAGCTCCCGACAGGAGAACACCGGGGAGCTGTTTTTT.

The chain links TRBV6-1 to TRBJ1-4; D unresolved. Deletions cut 7 bases from V and 5 bases from J, with 14 bases between. The CDR3 has 14 residues. Germline loops: CDR1 MNHNS, CDR2 SASEGT. CDR3: CASTLAGGNEKLFF. CDR3 sequence (DNA): TGTGCCAGCACCCTGGCAGGAGGAAATGAAAAACTGTTTTTT.

The chain combines TRBV5-1 with TRBJ1-3, with 9 nucleotides matching TRBD1. The CDR3 is 15 residues long. Germline V gene sequence: CDR1 SGHRS, CDR2 YFSETQ. V was clipped by 5 bases and J by 4 bases; unmatched bases: 7. The CDR3 spells CASRAGTGTGNTIYF. The CDR3 nucleotides read TGCGCCAGCAGAGCCGGGACAGGGACAGGAAACACCATATATTTT.